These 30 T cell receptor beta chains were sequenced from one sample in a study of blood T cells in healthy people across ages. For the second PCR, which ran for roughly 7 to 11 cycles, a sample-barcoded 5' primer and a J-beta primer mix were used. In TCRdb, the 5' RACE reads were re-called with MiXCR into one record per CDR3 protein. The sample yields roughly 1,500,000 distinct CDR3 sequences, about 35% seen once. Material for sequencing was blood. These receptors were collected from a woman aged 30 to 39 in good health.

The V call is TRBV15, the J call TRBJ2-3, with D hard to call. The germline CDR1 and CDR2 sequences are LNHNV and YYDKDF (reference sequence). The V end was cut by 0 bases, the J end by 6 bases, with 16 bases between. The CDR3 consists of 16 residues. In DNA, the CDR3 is TGTGCCACCAGCAGAGATCTCCCTGGGCGGTCGGATACGCAGTATTTT. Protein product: CATSRDLPGRSDTQYF.

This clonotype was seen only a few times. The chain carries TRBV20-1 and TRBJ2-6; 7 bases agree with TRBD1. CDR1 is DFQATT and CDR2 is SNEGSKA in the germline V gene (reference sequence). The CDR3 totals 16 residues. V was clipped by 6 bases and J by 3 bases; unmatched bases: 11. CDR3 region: CSAGTTQGFGANVLTF. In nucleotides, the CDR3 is TGCAGTGCCGGTACAACACAGGGGTTTGGGGCCAACGTCCTGACTTTC.

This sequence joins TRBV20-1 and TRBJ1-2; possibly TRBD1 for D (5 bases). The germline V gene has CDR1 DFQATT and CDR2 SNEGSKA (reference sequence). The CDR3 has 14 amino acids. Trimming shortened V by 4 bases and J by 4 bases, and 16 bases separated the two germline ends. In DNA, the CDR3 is TGCAGTGCTACCGGGGGGGAGATCGGCTATGGCTACACCTTC. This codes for CSATGGEIGYGYTF.

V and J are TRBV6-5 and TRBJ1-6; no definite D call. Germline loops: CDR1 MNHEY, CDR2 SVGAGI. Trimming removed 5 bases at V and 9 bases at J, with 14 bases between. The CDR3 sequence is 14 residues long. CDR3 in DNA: TGTGCCAGCAGTAGAACTATAGTGGGTTCACCCCTCCACTTT. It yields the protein CASSRTIVGSPLHF.

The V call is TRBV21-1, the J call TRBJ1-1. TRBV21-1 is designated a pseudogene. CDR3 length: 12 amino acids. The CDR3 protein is CASSKGRTEAFF. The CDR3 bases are TGTGCCAGCAGCAAAGGAAGGACTGAAGCTTTCTTT.

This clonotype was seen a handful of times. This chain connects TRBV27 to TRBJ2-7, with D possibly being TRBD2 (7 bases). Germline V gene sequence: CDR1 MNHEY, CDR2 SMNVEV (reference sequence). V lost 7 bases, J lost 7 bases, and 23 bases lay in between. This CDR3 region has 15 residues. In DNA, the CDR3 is TGTGCCAGCAAAAAGCTAGGGATCGAGGGGGGGGAGCAGTACTTC. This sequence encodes CASKKLGIEGGEQYF.

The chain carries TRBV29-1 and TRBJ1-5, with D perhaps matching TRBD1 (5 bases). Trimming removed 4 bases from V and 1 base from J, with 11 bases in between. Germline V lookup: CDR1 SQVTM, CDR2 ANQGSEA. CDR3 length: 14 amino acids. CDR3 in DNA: TGCAGCGTTGGAGGGAGGGGCAGCAATCAGCCCCAGCATTTT. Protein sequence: CSVGGRGSNQPQHF.

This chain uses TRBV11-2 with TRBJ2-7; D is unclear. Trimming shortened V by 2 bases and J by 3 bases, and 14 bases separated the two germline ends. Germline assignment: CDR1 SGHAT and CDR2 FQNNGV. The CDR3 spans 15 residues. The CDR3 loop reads CASSLSGTRYYEQYF. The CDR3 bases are TGTGCCAGCAGCTTATCCGGAACCAGATACTACGAGCAGTACTTC.

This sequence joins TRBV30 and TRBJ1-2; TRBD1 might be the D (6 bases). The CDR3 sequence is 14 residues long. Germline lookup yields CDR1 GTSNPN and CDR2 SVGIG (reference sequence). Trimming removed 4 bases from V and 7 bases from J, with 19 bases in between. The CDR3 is CAWTTKGGAGGYTF. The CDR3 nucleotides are TGTGCCTGGACCACCAAGGGGGGCGCGGGTGGCTACACCTTC.

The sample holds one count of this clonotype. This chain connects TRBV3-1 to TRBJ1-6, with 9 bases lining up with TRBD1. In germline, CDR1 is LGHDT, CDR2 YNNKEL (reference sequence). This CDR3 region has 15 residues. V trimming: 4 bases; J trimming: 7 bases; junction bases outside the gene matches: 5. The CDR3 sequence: CASSPPTGGNSPLHF. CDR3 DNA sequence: TGTGCCAGCAGCCCCCCGACAGGGGGAAATTCACCCCTCCACTTT.

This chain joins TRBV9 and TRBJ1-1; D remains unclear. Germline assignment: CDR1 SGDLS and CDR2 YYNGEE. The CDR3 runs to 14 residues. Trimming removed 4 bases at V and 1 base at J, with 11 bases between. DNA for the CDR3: TGTGCCAGCAGCCCGAAGGGCCAGAACACTGAAGCTTTCTTT. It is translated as CASSPKGQNTEAFF.

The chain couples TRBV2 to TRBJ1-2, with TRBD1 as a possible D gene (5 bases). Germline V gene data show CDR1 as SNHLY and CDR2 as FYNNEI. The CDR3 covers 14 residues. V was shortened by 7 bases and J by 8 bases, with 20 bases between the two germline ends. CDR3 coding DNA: TGTGCCAGCAAGTTTGGAACGGGGGAGGAGGGCTACACCTTC. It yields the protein CASKFGTGEEGYTF.

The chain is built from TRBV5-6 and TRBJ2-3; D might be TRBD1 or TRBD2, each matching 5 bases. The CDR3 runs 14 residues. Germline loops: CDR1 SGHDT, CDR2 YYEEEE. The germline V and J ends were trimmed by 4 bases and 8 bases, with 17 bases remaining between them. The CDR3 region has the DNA TGTGCCAGCAGCCCGGGGACCGCTAGTGTTACGCAGTATTTT. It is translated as CASSPGTASVTQYF.

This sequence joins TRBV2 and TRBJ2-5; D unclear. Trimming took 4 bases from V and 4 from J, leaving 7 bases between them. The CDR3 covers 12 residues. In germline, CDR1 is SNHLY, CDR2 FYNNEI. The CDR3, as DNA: TGTGCCAGCAGTGGGGCTCCAGAGACCCAGTACTTC. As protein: CASSGAPETQYF.

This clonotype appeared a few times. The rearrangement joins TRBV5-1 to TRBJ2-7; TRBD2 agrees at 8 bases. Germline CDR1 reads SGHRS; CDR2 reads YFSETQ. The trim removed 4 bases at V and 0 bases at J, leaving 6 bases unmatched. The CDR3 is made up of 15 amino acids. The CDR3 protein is CASSVSGNRSYEQYF. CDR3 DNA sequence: TGCGCCAGCAGCGTTAGCGGGAACCGCTCCTACGAGCAGTACTTC.

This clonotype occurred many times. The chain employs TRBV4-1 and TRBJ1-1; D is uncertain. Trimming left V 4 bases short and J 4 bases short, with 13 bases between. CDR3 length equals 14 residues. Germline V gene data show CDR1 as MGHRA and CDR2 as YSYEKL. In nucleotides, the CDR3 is TGCGCCAGCAGCCTCGGGGTAACAAGCACTGAAGCTTTCTTT. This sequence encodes CASSLGVTSTEAFF.

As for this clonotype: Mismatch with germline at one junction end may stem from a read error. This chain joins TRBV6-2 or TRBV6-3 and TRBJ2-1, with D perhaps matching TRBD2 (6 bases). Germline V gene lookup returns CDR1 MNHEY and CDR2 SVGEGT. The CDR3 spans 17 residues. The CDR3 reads CASSPSIGRSIYNKQFF. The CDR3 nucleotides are TGTGCCAGCAGCCCTTCAATCGGGAGATCCATTTACAATAAGCAGTTCTTC.

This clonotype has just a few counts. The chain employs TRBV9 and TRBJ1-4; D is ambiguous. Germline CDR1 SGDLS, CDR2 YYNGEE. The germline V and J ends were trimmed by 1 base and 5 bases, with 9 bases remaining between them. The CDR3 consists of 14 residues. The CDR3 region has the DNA TGTGCCAGCAGCGTATCTGCAAGGAATGAAAAACTGTTTTTT. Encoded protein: CASSVSARNEKLFF. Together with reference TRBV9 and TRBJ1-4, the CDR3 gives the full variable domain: DSGVTQTPKHLITATGQRVTLRCSPRSGDLSVYWYQQSLDQGLQFLIQYYNGEERAKGNILERFSAQQFPDLHSELNLSSLELGDSALYFCASSVSARNEKLFFGSGTQLSVL.

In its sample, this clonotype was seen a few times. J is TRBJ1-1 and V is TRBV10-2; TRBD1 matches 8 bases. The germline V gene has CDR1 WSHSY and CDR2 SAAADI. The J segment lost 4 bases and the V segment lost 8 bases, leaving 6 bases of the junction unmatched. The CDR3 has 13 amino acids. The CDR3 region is CASPDRAFTEAFF. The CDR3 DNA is TGCGCCAGCCCGGACAGGGCTTTCACTGAAGCTTTCTTT.

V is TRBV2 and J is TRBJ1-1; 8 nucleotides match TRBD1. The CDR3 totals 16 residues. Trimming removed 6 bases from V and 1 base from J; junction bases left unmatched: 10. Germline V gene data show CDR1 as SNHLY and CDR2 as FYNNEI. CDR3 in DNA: TGTGCCAGCAGGGAGACAGGGGCTATCGGGAACACTGAAGCTTTCTTT. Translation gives CASRETGAIGNTEAFF.

CDR3 sequence (DNA): TGCAGTGCTAGAGTCCCAGTCAAGGGGTACACCGGGGAGCTGTTTTTT. It codes for CSARVPVKGYTGELFF. The genes are TRBV20-1 and TRBJ2-2; a possible D gene is TRBD1 (5 bases). Germline V gene sequence: CDR1 DFQATT, CDR2 SNEGSKA (reference sequence). The V end was cut by 1 base, the J end by 3 bases, with 15 bases between. The CDR3 totals 16 residues.

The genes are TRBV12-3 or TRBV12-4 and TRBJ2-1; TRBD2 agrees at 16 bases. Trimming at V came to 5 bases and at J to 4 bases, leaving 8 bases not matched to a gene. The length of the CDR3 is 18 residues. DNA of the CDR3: TGTGCCAGCAGTAAAGGGACTAGCGGGGGGGCGTGGTACAATGAGCAGTTCTTC. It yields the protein CASSKGTSGGAWYNEQFF.

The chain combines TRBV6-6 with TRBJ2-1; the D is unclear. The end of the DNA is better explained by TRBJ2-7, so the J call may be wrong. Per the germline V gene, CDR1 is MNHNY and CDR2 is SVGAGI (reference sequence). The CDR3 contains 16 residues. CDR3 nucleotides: TGTGCCAGCAGTTTTGGCCCCGCGGATTACTCCTACGAGCAGTACTTC. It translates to CASSFGPADYSYEQYF.

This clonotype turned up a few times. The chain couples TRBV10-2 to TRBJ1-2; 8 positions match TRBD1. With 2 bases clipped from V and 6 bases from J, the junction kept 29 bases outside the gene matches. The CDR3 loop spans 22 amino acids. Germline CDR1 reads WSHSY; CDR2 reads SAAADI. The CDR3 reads CASSEAEGGGQVEFFLSDGYTF. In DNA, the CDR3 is TGCGCCAGCAGTGAGGCGGAGGGAGGGGGACAGGTCGAGTTTTTTTTGTCTGATGGCTACACCTTC.

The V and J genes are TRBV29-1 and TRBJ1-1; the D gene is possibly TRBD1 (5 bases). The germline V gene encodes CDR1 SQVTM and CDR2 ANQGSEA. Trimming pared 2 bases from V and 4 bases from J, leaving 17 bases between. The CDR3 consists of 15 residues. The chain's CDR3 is CSVESPGGSVTEAFF. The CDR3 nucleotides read TGCAGCGTTGAATCCCCGGGGGGATCGGTCACTGAAGCTTTCTTT.

CDR3 loop: CASSRTGTGDDEQYF. The CDR3 nucleotides are TGTGCCAGCAGTCGAACCGGGACAGGGGACGACGAGCAGTACTTC. This chain connects TRBV27 to TRBJ2-7; TRBD1 matches 10 bases. Germline loops: CDR1 MNHEY, CDR2 SMNVEV (reference sequence). With 5 bases clipped from V and 5 bases from J, the junction kept 9 bases outside the gene matches. The CDR3 has 15 amino acids.

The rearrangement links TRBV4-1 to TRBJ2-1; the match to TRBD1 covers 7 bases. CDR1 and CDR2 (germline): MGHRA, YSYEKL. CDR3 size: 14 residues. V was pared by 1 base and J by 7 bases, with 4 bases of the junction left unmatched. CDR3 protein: CASSQVGGTNEQFF. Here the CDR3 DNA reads TGCGCCAGCAGCCAAGTAGGGGGCACGAATGAGCAGTTCTTC.

CDR3 bases: TGTGCCGCCAGGGGTAAGGGGTATGGCTACACCTTC. Translation gives CAARGKGYGYTF. The rearrangement uses TRBV10-3 and TRBJ1-2; perhaps TRBD1 as D (6 bases). This CDR3 spans 12 amino acids. Trimming stripped 11 bases from V and 5 bases from J, with 15 bases between. CDR1 is ENHRY and CDR2 is SYGVKD in the germline V gene.

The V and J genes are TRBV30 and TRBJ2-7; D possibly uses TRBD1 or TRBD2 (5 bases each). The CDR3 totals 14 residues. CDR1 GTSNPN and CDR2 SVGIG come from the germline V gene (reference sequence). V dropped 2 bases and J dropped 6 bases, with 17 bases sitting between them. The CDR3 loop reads CAWSRWGSVGEQYF. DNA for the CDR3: TGTGCCTGGAGTCGGTGGGGGAGCGTTGGCGAGCAGTACTTC.

The CDR3 bases are TGTGCCAGCAGCCCCGATGGGGGTTATGAAAAACTGTTTTTT. Its protein product is CASSPDGGYEKLFF. This chain uses TRBV7-2 with TRBJ1-4; a possible D gene is TRBD1 (5 bases). The CDR3 totals 14 residues. V shed 5 bases and J shed 6 bases, with 13 bases lying between them. Germline V gene lookup returns CDR1 SGHTA and CDR2 FQGNSA.